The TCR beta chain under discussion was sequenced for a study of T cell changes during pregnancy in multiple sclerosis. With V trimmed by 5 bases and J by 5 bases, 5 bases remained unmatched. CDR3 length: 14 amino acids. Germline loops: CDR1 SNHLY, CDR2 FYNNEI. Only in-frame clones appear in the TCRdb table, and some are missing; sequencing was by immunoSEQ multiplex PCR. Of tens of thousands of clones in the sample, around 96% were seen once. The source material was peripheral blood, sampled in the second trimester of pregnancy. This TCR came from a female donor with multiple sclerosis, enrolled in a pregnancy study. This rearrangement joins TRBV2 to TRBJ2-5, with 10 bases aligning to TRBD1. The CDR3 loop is CASSRDRGRETQYF. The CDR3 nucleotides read TGTGCCAGCAGTCGGGACAGGGGACGGGAGACCCAGTACTTC.